The text below deals with one T cell receptor (beta chain). The sample belongs to a study of T cell responses to AZD1222 COVID-19 vaccine. Clones were read by immunoSEQ multiplex PCR, and TCRdb kept only the in-frame ones, dropping some. The sample carries about 120,000 clones, just over 90% recorded once. The CDR3 runs to 15 residues. Looked up from germline, CDR1 is SGDLS and CDR2 is YYNGEE. After removal of 3 bases from V and 6 bases from J, the junction contained 5 bases not matched to a gene. Sequencing was performed on peripheral blood, taken on day 0 of AZD1222 vaccination. This receptor was obtained from an adult in good health. The chain employs TRBV9 and TRBJ1-6; 8 positions match TRBD1. CDR3 in amino acids: CASSGGQGANSPLHF. As DNA, the CDR3 is TGTGCCAGCAGCGGTGGACAGGGAGCTAATTCACCCCTCCACTTT.